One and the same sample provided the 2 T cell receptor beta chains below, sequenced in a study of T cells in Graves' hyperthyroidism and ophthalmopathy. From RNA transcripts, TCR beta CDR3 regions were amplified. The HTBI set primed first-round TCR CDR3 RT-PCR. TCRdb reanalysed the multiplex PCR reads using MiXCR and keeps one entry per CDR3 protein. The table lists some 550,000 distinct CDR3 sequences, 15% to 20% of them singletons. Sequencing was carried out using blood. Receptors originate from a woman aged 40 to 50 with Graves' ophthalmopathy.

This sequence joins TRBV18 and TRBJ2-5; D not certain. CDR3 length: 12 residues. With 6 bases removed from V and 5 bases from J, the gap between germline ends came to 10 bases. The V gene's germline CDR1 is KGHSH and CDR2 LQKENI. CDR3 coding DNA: TGTGCCAGCTCCCCTACGTTGGAGACCCAGTACTTC. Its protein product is CASSPTLETQYF. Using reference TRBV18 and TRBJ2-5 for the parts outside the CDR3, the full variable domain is NAGVMQNPRHLVRRRGQEARLRCSPMKGHSHVYWYRQLPEEGLKFMVYLQKENIIDESGMPKERFSAEFPKEGPSILRIQQVVRGDSAAYFCASSPTLETQYFGPGTRLLVL.

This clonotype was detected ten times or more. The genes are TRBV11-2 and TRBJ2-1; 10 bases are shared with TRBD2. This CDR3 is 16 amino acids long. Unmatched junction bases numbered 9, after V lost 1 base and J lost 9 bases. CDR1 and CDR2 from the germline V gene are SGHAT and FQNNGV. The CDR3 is CASSLAESGGAFEQFF. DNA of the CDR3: TGTGCCAGCAGCTTAGCCGAGAGCGGGGGGGCCTTTGAGCAGTTCTTC.